This TCR beta chain was identified during a study of cytomegalovirus exposure and HLA in healthy donors. Whole-study results and caveats: The classifier reportedly diagnosed cytomegalovirus status with high sensitivity and specificity. With further analysis later on, most CMV-associated TCR beta chains appeared HLA-restricted. The only immune exposure information that was available was CMV serostatus.

The PCR contained 60 Vbeta and 13 Jbeta primers. The table came from immunoSEQ multiplex PCR; TCRdb's copy has only in-frame clones and leaves some out. The repertoire holds 69,000 or so clones, about 76% seen once, with over 2.5% in the top ten. Notes on this clone: What it binds is unknown. At one end, the junction sequence differs from germline, possibly due to a read error.

The clonotype originates from a man younger than 30 in good health and CMV-seronegative. Sequenced material: PBMCs.

The CDR3 sequence: CASSQLIRLRDSHNEQFF. CDR3 bases: TGCGCCAGCAGTCAACTGATACGTTTGAGGGACTCCCACAATGAGCAGTTCTTC. The genes are TRBV23-1 and TRBJ2-1; maybe TRBD2 (6 bases). TRBV23-1 is placed among ORFs of uncertain function. The CDR3 runs to 18 residues.